Listed here are 6 T cell receptor beta chains from one sample, sequenced in a study of blood T cell repertoires in COVID-19. TCRdb keeps only in-frame clones here, not all; method: immunoSEQ multiplex PCR. The table includes 310,000 or so clones, 70% to 90% detected once. Sequencing was done on a sample of PBMCs or T cells enriched from blood (not recorded which). The receptors here all came from a woman aged 25 to 39 who had recovered from COVID-19.

The chain links TRBV21-1 to TRBJ1-6; the table's D gene call, TRBD1, was not cross checked with the DNA. TRBV21-1 is a recognized pseudogene. This CDR3 is 13 amino acids long. CDR3 bases: TGTGCCAGCATCGACAGGGGGAATTCACCCCTCCACTTT. Amino acid sequence: CASIDRGNSPLHF.

This clone was seen just once. The rearrangement joins TRBV5-1 to TRBJ1-1, with D possibly matching TRBD1 (5 bases). Germline values: CDR1 SGHRS, CDR2 YFSETQ. Trimming removed 0 bases from V and 0 bases from J, with 12 bases in between. The CDR3 has 16 residues. The CDR3 DNA reads TGCGCCAGCAGCTTGGGGTCCCAGGGAATGAACACTGAAGCTTTCTTT. It translates to CASSLGSQGMNTEAFF. Based on the CDR3 plus reference TRBV5-1 and TRBJ1-1, the full variable domain is KAGVTQTPRYLIKTRGQQVTLSCSPISGHRSVSWYQQTPGQGLQFLFEYFSETQRNKGNFPGRFSGRQFSNSRSEMNVSTLELGDSALYLCASSLGSQGMNTEAFFGQGTRLTVV.

The chain links TRBV19 to TRBJ2-7, with 9 bases fitting TRBD1. Trimming at V came to 3 bases and at J to 6 bases, leaving 9 bases not matched to a gene. CDR1 is LNHDA and CDR2 is SQIVND in the germline V gene (reference sequence). This CDR3 is 15 amino acids long. The CDR3 DNA sequence: TGTGCCAGTAGTATCGGGACAGGGTCTCTAGGCGAGCAGTACTTC. As protein: CASSIGTGSLGEQYF.

This rearrangement joins TRBV2 to TRBJ1-5; 7 nucleotides line up with TRBD1. The V segment lost 5 bases and the J segment 10 bases; nucleotides outside the gene matches: 8. Germline lookup yields CDR1 SNHLY and CDR2 FYNNEI. The CDR3 is 13 residues long. CDR3 DNA: TGTGCCAGCAGTACAGGGGCTCCGGGACCCCAGCATTTT. This sequence encodes CASSTGAPGPQHF.

The chain couples TRBV4-2 to TRBJ2-5, with TRBD1 matching over 8 bases. This CDR3 has 14 residues. The germline gives CDR1 LGHNA, CDR2 YNFKEQ. With V trimmed by 0 bases and J by 5 bases, 2 bases remained unmatched. CDR3 sequence (DNA): TGTGCCAGCAGCCAAGAGGGACAGGCGGAGACCCAGTACTTC. This encodes CASSQEGQAETQYF.

This chain links TRBV4-3 with TRBJ1-2, with TRBD1 identical over 10 bases. The trim removed 4 bases at V and 6 bases at J, leaving 8 bases unmatched. From germline, CDR1 is LGHNA and CDR2 YSLEER. The CDR3 covers 15 residues. CDR3 nucleotides: TGCGCCAGCAGCCCGCCCGGGACAGGGGTTGATGGCTACACCTTC. This codes for CASSPPGTGVDGYTF.